The 29 T cell receptor beta chains given below trace back to one sample, sequenced in a study of T cells in Graves' hyperthyroidism and ophthalmopathy. RNA transcripts were the template for amplifying TCR beta CDR3 regions. First-round RT-PCR with HTBI primers amplified the TCR CDR3 region. TCRdb processed the multiplex PCR reads anew with MiXCR; each CDR3 protein has one entry. The sample carries around 380,000 distinct CDR3 sequences, around an eighth recorded once. The sequencing sample was made of blood. These receptors came from a young man with Graves' hyperthyroidism that later progressed to Graves' ophthalmopathy.

This clonotype was counted at least ten times. This rearrangement joins TRBV6-1 to TRBJ1-4, with D possibly being TRBD1 (5 bases). V lost 7 bases and J 8 bases, leaving 23 bases between the germline ends. This CDR3 is built from 16 residues. Germline V gives CDR1 MNHNS, CDR2 SASEGT. The CDR3 is CASTQRAGAGLEKLFF. Written as DNA, the CDR3 is TGTGCCAGCACCCAACGAGCTGGGGCAGGTTTGGAAAAACTGTTTTTT.

The chain carries TRBV19 and TRBJ1-5; no firm D call. Germline V gene data show CDR1 as LNHDA and CDR2 as SQIVND (reference sequence). Trimming removed 6 bases from V and 6 bases from J, with 21 bases in between. The CDR3 is 16 amino acids. This chain's CDR3 is CASRGPSQGSPQPQHF. Here the CDR3 DNA reads TGTGCCAGTAGAGGGCCGTCACAAGGGTCTCCTCAGCCCCAGCATTTT.

Here the CDR3 reads CASSISGQGILGEQYF. The CDR3 DNA reads TGTGCCAGTAGTATCTCCGGACAGGGGATTTTGGGGGAGCAGTACTTC. The chain couples TRBV19 to TRBJ2-7, with TRBD1 matching 9 bases. Germline values: CDR1 LNHDA, CDR2 SQIVND (reference sequence). The CDR3 consists of 16 residues. The V and J ends lost 3 bases and 7 bases, in that order; junction bases with no gene match: 13.

This clonotype appeared a few times. The chain joins TRBV11-3 to TRBJ2-1, with D perhaps being TRBD1 or TRBD2 (5 bases each). Germline lookup yields CDR1 SGHNT and CDR2 YENEEA. V lost 4 bases and J 7 bases, leaving 17 bases between the germline ends. CDR3 length: 15 amino acids. The CDR3 sequence: CASSSFGAESNEQFF. CDR3 sequence (DNA): TGTGCCAGCAGCTCGTTCGGGGCGGAATCGAATGAGCAGTTCTTC.

This clonotype showed up just a few times. The rearrangement uses TRBV12-3 or TRBV12-4 and TRBJ2-6; D gene unclear. The CDR3 has 13 residues. Trimming took 1 base from V and 3 from J, leaving 1 base between them. DNA for the CDR3: TGTGCCAGCAGTTTAGTTGGGGCCAACGTCCTGACTTTC. The encoded protein is CASSLVGANVLTF.

The chain carries TRBV9 and TRBJ2-1, with TRBD2 matching 7 bases. V lost 7 bases to trimming and J lost 4 bases; unmatched junction nucleotides: 2. The CDR3 length is 12 residues. CDR1 is SGDLS, CDR2 YYNGEE, per germline. CDR3 coding DNA: TGTGCCAGCGGGGGGGTTTACAATGAGCAGTTCTTC. As protein: CASGGVYNEQFF. Based on the CDR3 plus reference TRBV9 and TRBJ2-1, the full variable domain is DSGVTQTPKHLITATGQRVTLRCSPRSGDLSVYWYQQSLDQGLQFLIQYYNGEERAKGNILERFSAQQFPDLHSELNLSSLELGDSALYFCASGGVYNEQFFGPGTRLTVL.

This clonotype came up a few times. The chain joins TRBV7-2 to TRBJ1-6, with D possibly being TRBD1 (6 bases). This CDR3 is 16 amino acids long. Germline CDR1 is SGHTA and CDR2 is FQGNSA. V shed 1 base and J shed 7 bases, with 14 bases lying between them. CDR3 sequence reads: CASSLGGGQRNSPLHF. Written as DNA, the CDR3 is TGTGCCAGCAGCTTAGGTGGTGGACAGAGAAATTCACCCCTCCACTTT.

This clonotype was observed a few times. The chain is built from TRBV5-1 and TRBJ2-7; D may be TRBD1 (5 bases). V was pared by 5 bases and J by 1 base, with 16 bases between. In germline, CDR1 is SGHRS, CDR2 YFSETQ. The CDR3 length is 15 residues. The CDR3 spells CASRETVYPSYEQYF. As DNA, the CDR3 is TGCGCCAGCAGAGAGACAGTCTATCCTTCCTACGAGCAGTACTTC.

As for this clonotype: One end of the junction varies from germline; a read error may be responsible. The V gene is TRBV7-7, the J gene TRBJ2-3; a possible D gene is TRBD2 (6 bases). CDR1 and CDR2 from the germline V gene are SSHAT and FNYEAQ (reference sequence). The CDR3 covers 15 residues. CDR3 in DNA: TGTGCTAGCAGCTTGTTGGCGCGGGACACAGATACGCAGTATTTT. As protein: CASSLLARDTDTQYF.

This clonotype was detected only a few times. The V and J genes are TRBV12-5 and TRBJ2-1, with 8 bases that match TRBD1. The CDR3 consists of 16 residues. Losses at the gene ends were 0 bases for V and 8 bases for J; bases not matched to a gene: 9. Germline CDR1 reads LGHNT; CDR2 reads FRNRAP. The chain's CDR3 is CASGLVLGQGSYEQFF. CDR3 nucleotide sequence: TGTGCTAGTGGTTTGGTACTTGGACAGGGCTCGTATGAGCAGTTCTTC.

The chain couples TRBV19 to TRBJ2-3, with D unresolved. V was pared by 6 bases and J by 3 bases, with 22 bases between. The length of the CDR3 is 17 residues. Per the germline V gene, CDR1 is LNHDA and CDR2 is SQIVND (reference sequence). The CDR3 DNA reads TGTGCCAGTAGAATCCTTTTATTGACTCATAAGACAGATACGCAGTATTTT. It specifies CASRILLLTHKTDTQYF.

This clonotype was counted ten times or more. The chain combines TRBV6-1 with TRBJ1-1; possibly TRBD1 for D (6 bases). Germline values: CDR1 MNHNS, CDR2 SASEGT. V was pared by 6 bases and J by 1 base, with 12 bases between. The CDR3 is 14 residues long. CDR3 residues: CASSHGGPNTEAFF. The CDR3 nucleotides are TGTGCCAGCAGCCACGGGGGGCCGAACACTGAAGCTTTCTTT.

The table lists this clonotype with many counts. The gene calls are TRBV2 and TRBJ1-1; no definite D call. This CDR3 contains 13 residues. V was cut by 4 bases and J by 2 bases, with 8 bases left in between. CDR1 is SNHLY, CDR2 FYNNEI, per germline. CDR3 sequence reads: CASSGSRNTEAFF. For the CDR3, the DNA is TGTGCCAGCAGTGGGTCCCGCAACACTGAAGCTTTCTTT.

Many counts were recorded for this clonotype. The chain joins TRBV6-1 to TRBJ2-1; a weak D match, TRBD1 (7 bases). This CDR3 comprises 15 residues. The germline V gene has CDR1 MNHNS and CDR2 SASEGT. V lost 8 bases, J lost 0 bases, and 14 bases lay in between. DNA for the CDR3: TGTGCCAGCCAGGGGGGATTTAGCTCCTACAATGAGCAGTTCTTC. Amino acids: CASQGGFSSYNEQFF.

This clonotype was detected many times. This chain joins TRBV28 and TRBJ1-6, with D possibly being TRBD1 (5 bases). The V end was cut by 0 bases, the J end by 7 bases, with 10 bases between. This CDR3 region has 15 residues. Germline CDR1 reads MDHEN; CDR2 reads SYDVKM. The CDR3 coding sequence is TGTGCCAGCAGTTTATGGCAGGGTCGGAATTCACCCCTCCACTTT. Residues: CASSLWQGRNSPLHF.

Turning to this clonotype: It may be a read error: a sequence one base away is much more abundant. The J gene is TRBJ2-7, the V gene TRBV30; 7 nucleotides match TRBD1. This CDR3 spans 13 amino acids. Looked up from germline, CDR1 is GTSNPN and CDR2 is SVGIG (reference sequence). The chain's CDR3 is CPWSSGTEYEQYF. In nucleotides, the CDR3 is TGTCCCTGGAGTTCCGGGACAGAATACGAGCAGTACTTC.

A note on this clonotype: Possible read error: a much larger clone is one base away. This rearrangement joins TRBV5-1 to TRBJ2-1; the D gene is possibly TRBD2 (6 bases). The V and J ends lost 0 bases and 12 bases respectively, with 16 bases between them. CDR3 length: 14 residues. Per the germline V gene, CDR1 is SGHRS and CDR2 is YFSETQ. The chain's CDR3 is CASSLEGLIMTQFF. The CDR3 coding sequence is TGCGCCAGCAGCTTGGAAGGACTAATAATGACGCAGTTCTTC.

This clonotype was found many times. This sequence joins TRBV28 and TRBJ2-3, with D maybe TRBD2 (7 bases). V shed 6 bases and J shed 8 bases, with 21 bases lying between them. The germline V gene encodes CDR1 MDHEN and CDR2 SYDVKM. The CDR3 runs 15 residues. The CDR3: CASRGGISQGSTQYF. In nucleotides, the CDR3 is TGTGCCAGCAGGGGAGGGATTTCGCAGGGGTCTACGCAGTATTTT.

This clonotype appeared many times. The chain employs TRBV11-2 and TRBJ1-1; TRBD1 might be the D (5 bases). Germline assignment: CDR1 SGHAT and CDR2 FQNNGV. This CDR3 comprises 15 residues. V lost 2 bases, J lost 1 base, and 11 bases lay in between. CDR3 in amino acids: CASSLIGGENTEAFF. The CDR3 DNA reads TGTGCCAGCAGCTTAATCGGGGGGGAGAACACTGAAGCTTTCTTT.

This clonotype appeared many times. The V call is TRBV3-1, the J call TRBJ1-4; maybe TRBD1 (5 bases). This CDR3 is 15 amino acids long. CDR1 and CDR2 from the germline V gene are LGHDT and YNNKEL (reference sequence). Trimming removed 4 bases from V and 4 bases from J, with 13 bases in between. CDR3 sequence: CASSLGDRINEKLFF. The CDR3 DNA follows: TGTGCCAGCAGCCTCGGGGACCGCATTAATGAAAAACTGTTTTTT.

This clonotype showed up just a few times. This CDR3 is CASSDFGTEQETQYF. The DNA of the CDR3 is TGTGCCAGCAGTGATTTCGGGACGGAACAAGAGACCCAGTACTTC. V and J are TRBV2 and TRBJ2-5; TRBD1 or TRBD2 may be the D gene (5 bases each). CDR1 is SNHLY, CDR2 FYNNEI, per germline. V was pared by 3 bases and J by 2 bases, with 13 bases between. CDR3 size: 15 residues.

This clonotype occurred many times. The V call is TRBV12-3 or TRBV12-4, the J call TRBJ1-1; the D gene is possibly TRBD1 (6 bases). Trimming removed 1 base at V and 6 bases at J, with 15 bases between. The CDR3 has 15 residues. CDR3 region: CASSLGGLANAEAFF. The CDR3 DNA reads as TGTGCCAGCAGTTTAGGGGGGCTGGCTAACGCTGAAGCTTTCTTT.

This clonotype showed up many times. The rearrangement uses TRBV12-3 or TRBV12-4 and TRBJ2-3; D unresolved. The V gene lost 5 bases and the J gene lost 0 bases, with 9 bases spanning the gap. This CDR3 spans 14 amino acids. The CDR3, as DNA: TGTGCCAGCAGTCCCCCCCTTAGCACAGATACGCAGTATTTT. This sequence encodes CASSPPLSTDTQYF.

This clonotype was found many times. The genes are TRBV20-1 and TRBJ2-4; 11 nucleotides agree with TRBD1. The CDR3 runs 15 residues. V gave up 4 bases and J gave up 8 bases; unmatched junction bases: 10. Germline V lookup: CDR1 DFQATT, CDR2 SNEGSKA (reference sequence). The CDR3 sequence is CSANKPGQGGDIQYF. The CDR3 DNA sequence: TGCAGTGCTAACAAACCGGGACAGGGGGGAGACATTCAGTACTTC.

Worth noting for this clonotype: This clone may be a read error of a much larger clone one base away. The rearrangement links TRBV28 to TRBJ2-7; 7 positions agree with TRBD1. The CDR3 is made up of 14 amino acids. Germline V gene sequence: CDR1 MDHEN, CDR2 SYDVKM. V lost 4 bases and J lost 4; bases outside the gene matches: 7. The CDR3 loop is CASSYRDSVYEQYF. CDR3 bases: TGTGCCAGCAGTTACCGGGACAGTGTTTACGAGCAGTACTTC.

About this clonotype: A much bigger clone sits one base away, suggesting this may be a read error. The V call is TRBV20-1, the J call TRBJ2-5, with 12 bases aligning to TRBD2. The CDR3 runs to 13 residues. Germline V gene sequence: CDR1 DFQATT, CDR2 SNEGSKA (reference sequence). Losses at the gene ends were 5 bases for V and 7 bases for J; bases not matched to a gene: 5. The CDR3 loop reads CSAQTSGGRTQYF. In DNA, the CDR3 is TGCAGTGCTCAGACTAGCGGGGGAAGGACCCAGTACTTC.

This clonotype showed up many times. This chain joins TRBV11-3 and TRBJ1-1; D is unclear. This CDR3 is built from 11 residues. The germline V gene encodes CDR1 SGHNT and CDR2 YENEEA. Between the trimmed V and J ends, which lost 8 bases and 5 bases, there was a span of 9 bases. CDR3 DNA sequence: TGTGCCAGCGGCCGGGGAACTGAAGCTTTCTTT. Encoded protein: CASGRGTEAFF. The variable domain in full, completed from reference TRBV11-3 and TRBJ1-1, reads EAGVVQSPRYKIIEKKQPVAFWCNPISGHNTLYWYLQNLGQGPELLIRYENEEAVDDSQLPKDRFSAERLKGVDSTLKIQPAELGDSAVYLCASGRGTEAFFGQGTRLTVV.

This clonotype was counted many times. V gene TRBV9 combines with J gene TRBJ1-1, with 8 positions matching TRBD1. J lost 0 bases, V lost 5 bases, and 3 bases had no gene match. Germline-derived CDR1 and CDR2 are SGDLS and YYNGEE. The CDR3 runs to 14 residues. This CDR3 is CASSVTGVNTEAFF. In nucleotides, the CDR3 is TGTGCCAGCAGTGTGACAGGGGTGAACACTGAAGCTTTCTTT.

Details on this clonotype: A much larger clone differs from this one at a single base, so this may be a read error. CDR3 loop: CATSDSAGTSTDTQYF. CDR3 coding DNA: TGTGCCACCAGTGATAGTGCGGGGACTAGCACAGATACGCAGTATTTT. The chain carries TRBV24-1 and TRBJ2-3, with D possibly matching TRBD2 (6 bases). The CDR3 is 16 amino acids. The V end lost 3 bases, the J end lost 0 bases, and 12 bases lay between the germline ends. The germline V gene encodes CDR1 KGHDR and CDR2 SFDVKD.